One and the same sample provided the 18 T cell receptor beta chains below, sequenced in a study of cytomegalovirus exposure and HLA in healthy donors. Both 60 Vbeta primers and 13 Jbeta primers went into the PCR. Sequencing was performed with immunoSEQ multiplex PCR; in TCRdb, only in-frame clones are kept and a portion is missing. This listing includes about 120,000 clones. The sequencing sample was made of PBMCs. The receptors here all came from a man younger than 35 in good health and CMV-seronegative.

Here the CDR3 DNA reads TGTGCCAGCAGTCCCCAGACAGGGGGCGGCTCTGAAGCTTTCTTT. It yields the protein CASSPQTGGGSEAFF. The chain uses TRBV27 and TRBJ1-1; 10 bases fit TRBD1. Trimming cost V 5 bases and J 6 bases; bases outside gene matches: 9. Per the germline V gene, CDR1 is MNHEY and CDR2 is SMNVEV (reference sequence). This CDR3 contains 15 residues.

The V gene is TRBV7-2, the J gene TRBJ2-7; TRBD1 agrees at 10 bases. J gave up 7 bases and V 4 bases, and 13 bases lay outside the gene matches. This CDR3 has 16 amino acids. Germline V CDR1 and CDR2: SGHTA, FQGNSA. CDR3 residues: CASSSSVRTGGEEQYF. Here the CDR3 DNA reads TGTGCCAGCAGCTCCTCCGTCCGGACAGGGGGGGAAGAGCAGTACTTC.

The chain carries TRBV7-2 and TRBJ2-7; D is possibly TRBD1 (6 bases). The CDR3 extends over 14 amino acids. V was shortened by 5 bases and J by 7 bases, with 18 bases between the two germline ends. Germline V CDR1 and CDR2: SGHTA, FQGNSA. CDR3 sequence (DNA): TGTGCCAGCAGCCCCCGGACAGTGGGACGTGAGCAGTACTTC. Protein sequence: CASSPRTVGREQYF.

The chain recombines TRBV10-1 with TRBJ1-1, with TRBD1 as a possible D gene (6 bases). Trimming stripped 5 bases from V and 4 bases from J, with 11 bases between. The CDR3 runs 13 residues. CDR1 and CDR2 (germline): WNHNN, SYGVQD (reference sequence). CDR3 nucleotide sequence: TGCGCCAGCAGTCACACAGGGACCACTGAAGCTTTCTTT. Translating gives CASSHTGTTEAFF.

The gene calls are TRBV7-9 and TRBJ1-5; D is unresolved. Germline V CDR1 and CDR2: SEHNR, FQNEAQ (reference sequence). Trimming took 5 bases from V and 8 from J, leaving 13 bases between them. CDR3 size: 13 residues. The CDR3 DNA is TGTGCCAGCAGCCCAGGTGGCGGGGAGCCCCAGCATTTT. Translating gives CASSPGGGEPQHF. Full variable domain (missing parts from reference TRBV7-9 and TRBJ1-5): DTGVSQNPRHKITKRGQNVTFRCDPISEHNRLYWYRQTLGQGPEFLTYFQNEAQLEKSRLLSDRFSAERPKGSFSTLEIQRTEQGDSAMYLCASSPGGGEPQHFGDGTRLSIL.

This chain joins TRBV11-2 and TRBJ1-1; D is uncertain. There are 14 residues in the CDR3. CDR1 is SGHAT, CDR2 FQNNGV, per germline. Trimming left V 5 bases short and J 10 bases short, with 20 bases between. CDR3: CASSPTNIDLRAFF. CDR3 DNA sequence: TGTGCCAGCAGCCCCACAAACATAGACTTGAGAGCTTTCTTT.

DNA for the CDR3: TGTGCCAGCAGCCTAGGGGGAGATCGCTCTGGAAACACCATATATTTT. Translating gives CASSLGGDRSGNTIYF. V and J are TRBV7-2 and TRBJ1-3; weak D call: TRBD1 (6 bases). Trimming removed 5 bases from V and 0 bases from J, with 14 bases in between. Germline V gives CDR1 SGHTA, CDR2 FQGNSA. The CDR3 runs 16 residues.

This chain uses TRBV5-6 with TRBJ1-5, with D unclear. The CDR3 extends over 13 amino acids. V was shortened by 0 bases and J by 9 bases, with 10 bases between the two germline ends. Germline CDR1 is SGHDT and CDR2 is YYEEEE. Written as DNA, the CDR3 is TGTGCCAGCAGCTTGGGTTCCTTGCGGCCCCAGCATTTT. Its protein product is CASSLGSLRPQHF.

As for this clone: In the same sample, other DNA sequences code for this CDR3. CDR3 region: CASRTGMNTEAFF. DNA of the CDR3: TGCGCCAGCAGGACAGGGATGAACACTGAAGCTTTCTTT. The V gene is TRBV5-1, the J gene TRBJ1-1; 7 bases map to TRBD1. Germline assignment: CDR1 SGHRS and CDR2 YFSETQ. This CDR3 has 13 residues. J gave up 0 bases and V 5 bases, and 1 base lay outside the gene matches.

V gene TRBV7-2 combines with J gene TRBJ2-7, with TRBD2 matching 8 bases. V lost 4 bases, J lost 1 base, and 6 bases stayed unmatched. The CDR3 is made up of 15 amino acids. Germline values: CDR1 SGHTA, CDR2 FQGNSA. CDR3 amino acids: CASSSRLAPSYEQYF. The DNA for the CDR3 is TGTGCCAGCAGCTCGCGACTAGCGCCGTCCTACGAGCAGTACTTC.

The J gene is TRBJ2-7, the V gene TRBV6-5; 7 nucleotides align to TRBD2. After removal of 2 bases from V and 2 bases from J, the junction contained 3 bases not matched to a gene. CDR3 length: 14 amino acids. Germline V gene data show CDR1 as MNHEY and CDR2 as SVGAGI. The DNA for the CDR3 is TGTGCCAGCAGTTACGGCGGGGGAACCTACGAGCAGTACTTC. Translation: CASSYGGGTYEQYF.

The CDR3 sequence: CASGGGGQGRPGANVLTF. The CDR3 DNA reads TGTGCCAGCGGTGGGGGGGGACAGGGCCGTCCTGGGGCCAACGTCCTGACTTTC. The J gene is TRBJ2-6, the V gene TRBV2, with 9 nucleotides matching TRBD1. V lost 8 bases to trimming and J lost 2 bases; unmatched junction nucleotides: 13. This CDR3 has 18 amino acids. Germline V gives CDR1 SNHLY, CDR2 FYNNEI.

V and J are TRBV5-1 and TRBJ2-1; D is possibly TRBD2 (5 bases). Germline assignment: CDR1 SGHRS and CDR2 YFSETQ. Trimming took 3 bases from V and 0 from J, leaving 13 bases between them. CDR3 size: 16 residues. The DNA for the CDR3 is TGCGCCAGCAGCTCCTTCCCGGGGAGCTCCTACAATGAGCAGTTCTTC. Protein: CASSSFPGSSYNEQFF.

The rearrangement links TRBV6-1 to TRBJ2-4; TRBD1 might be the D (6 bases). Germline lookup yields CDR1 MNHNS and CDR2 SASEGT. The CDR3 is made up of 13 amino acids. The V gene lost 0 bases and the J gene lost 12 bases, with 12 bases spanning the gap. The CDR3 DNA reads as TGTGCCAGCAGTGAAGCGACAGGAATCACTCAGTACTTC. Protein sequence: CASSEATGITQYF.

The chain uses TRBV25-1 and TRBJ1-1, with 8 bases lining up with TRBD1. This CDR3 region has 14 residues. Trimming took 6 bases from V and 1 from J; bases not matched to a gene: 4. CDR1 is MGHDK, CDR2 SYGVNS, per germline. CDR3 protein: CASRGGTGNTEAFF. As DNA, the CDR3 is TGTGCCAGCAGGGGAGGGACAGGGAACACTGAAGCTTTCTTT.

The rearrangement joins TRBV7-9 to TRBJ1-1; 7 nucleotides align to TRBD1. The length of the CDR3 is 16 residues. V lost 0 bases and J lost 2; bases outside the gene matches: 6. Germline CDR1 reads SEHNR; CDR2 reads FQNEAQ (reference sequence). Here the CDR3 DNA reads TGTGCCAGCAGCTTAGCGGGGGGACAGCTAAACACTGAAGCTTTCTTT. It encodes CASSLAGGQLNTEAFF.

The V and J genes are TRBV10-2 and TRBJ2-7; possible D gene TRBD1, 6 bases. Trimming took off 6 bases at V and 3 bases at J, with 12 bases between the two ends. Germline V gene sequence: CDR1 WSHSY, CDR2 SAAADI. The CDR3 totals 13 residues. The CDR3 sequence: CASRTGGGYEQYF. Written as DNA, the CDR3 is TGCGCCAGCAGGACAGGCGGAGGCTACGAGCAGTACTTC.

The chain recombines TRBV5-4 with TRBJ2-7; D is unresolved. Germline CDR1 SGHNT, CDR2 YYREEE (reference sequence). This CDR3 has 13 amino acids. The V end lost 4 bases, the J end lost 3 bases, and 11 bases lay between the germline ends. As DNA, the CDR3 is TGTGCCAGCAGCCCCCGGTACAGCTACGAGCAGTACTTC. It translates to CASSPRYSYEQYF.